This T cell receptor (beta chain) was captured in a study of long-term antiretroviral therapy in people with HIV. Researchers ran immunoSEQ v3.0 at survey level. Sequencing was performed with immunoSEQ multiplex PCR; in TCRdb, only in-frame clones are kept and a portion is missing. Counted here are about 17,000 clones, around 74% occurring once; the ten biggest clones make up roughly 8%. Study outcomes and limitations: Among HIV repertoires, CDR3 length ranges were narrower than those of controls. Pre-ART clonal expansion yielded clones that dominated the repertoire at all time points.

V lost 5 bases, J lost 9 bases, and 4 bases stayed unmatched. Looked up from germline, CDR1 is SGHNT and CDR2 is YENEEA. The CDR3 sequence is 12 residues long. In the case of this clone: Its cognate antigen is unknown.

HIV-positive participants were all treated in the United States. Specimens retained about 1-10 million cryopreserved PBMC preceding DNA extraction. This TCR came from a man between 25 and 39 years old with HIV. Material: unsorted PBMCs, obtained at the start of antiretroviral therapy. The chain carries TRBV11-3 and TRBJ2-4, with 7 positions matching TRBD1. The CDR3 reads CASSDTGAIQYF. The DNA for the CDR3 is TGTGCCAGCAGCGATACAGGGGCCATTCAGTACTTC.